This TCR beta chain is from a study of blood T cell repertoires in COVID-19. Only in-frame clones appear in the TCRdb table, and some are missing; sequencing was by immunoSEQ multiplex PCR. The sample shows under 70,000 clones, about nine tenths of them seen only once. The specimen sequenced was peripheral blood. This TCR was recovered from a woman younger than 35 with acute or convalescent COVID-19.

CDR3 sequence (DNA): TGTGCCAGCTCACAACGCCGGGAAATGGTCGGCTACACCTTC. As protein: CASSQRREMVGYTF. The gene calls are TRBV18 and TRBJ1-2; D remains unclear. The CDR3 has 14 amino acids. Germline V gene data show CDR1 as KGHSH and CDR2 as LQKENI. V gave up 4 bases and J gave up 8 bases, with 17 bases separating them.